The text below deals with one T cell receptor beta chain. Its antigen is not yet known. This may be a read error: a much more frequent sequence differs by one nucleotide. The data are from a study of identical twins (dated by TCRdb to 2016 to 2017). In terms of the full investigation: To test whether fetal clonotypes persist, this study deep-sequenced TCR alpha and beta repertoires from monozygotic twins, from unrelated adults of various ages, and from cord blood. Replicate twin experiments were performed at different times using different library preparation protocols to rule out contamination.

What the authors observed across the whole study: Fewer insertions were carried by abundant cord blood beta clonotypes; a weaker similar trend was observed in young adult naive repertoires, while no such trend was observed in memory repertoires. Invariant T cells such as MAIT and iNKT could partly confound zero-insertion analyses, though diverse VJ usage argued against this for most clonotypes. Compared with coincidental sharing between unrelated individuals, out-of-frame TCR alpha sequences shared between twins had an excess of sequences with low generation probability. Recombination models systematically underestimated out-of-frame TCR alpha sharing in monozygotic twins but agreed with sharing between unrelated individuals. Conclusions relied on cross-sectional statistical analysis, since the same donors could not be followed over many years. Excess twin sharing in beta out-of-frame sequences was weaker because fewer shared sequences lowered the signal-to-noise ratio.

All donors were healthy Caucasians. Three pairs of female monozygotic twins, all aged about 18 to 30 years, were included in the twin cohort. Using Miltenyi CD45RO+ enrichment and human naive T-cell isolation kits, memory (CD45RO+) and naive T cells were isolated from PBMC. Libraries were made using 5' RACE. For sequencing, an Illumina HiSeq 2000 was employed. A universal primer binding site was added through template switching, and the final cDNA carried a unique molecular identifier so that TCR cDNA molecules could be counted accurately. First-strand cDNA for TCR alpha and beta chains was synthesized from specific primers in the conserved constant-segment region. To control for contamination, every cDNA library was double barcoded, receiving both a SMART-Mk sample barcode and Illumina barcodes. Two successive PCR steps introduced TruSeq adapter sequences along with Illumina sample barcodes. Sequencing of the TCR alpha and beta cDNA libraries was done on the Illumina HiSeq platform using custom primers. As for how the authors treated the data: MiGEC processed the raw reads to extract unique molecular identifiers, while MiXCR was used to determine the CDR3 positions. For each individual, recombination models were inferred using an EM algorithm with the repgenHMM and IGoR tools. Shared clonotypes were analyzed with the tcR package in R, and sharing was normalized by the product of cloneset sizes. To study raw recombination without the effects of thymic and clonal selection, out-of-frame nonproductive sequences were analyzed. TCRdb cleaned the public reads at Q25 with fastp, built clones with MiXCR and kept in-frame beta chains. Rows merge per CDR3 protein into single entries with the most common DNA and genes. The authors' filters were not applied to this entry. The sample table lists fewer than 250,000 distinct CDR3 sequences, 5.5% to 7% of them with a count of one. Roughly 3.4% of the sample is taken by the ten largest.

The CDR3, cysteine through phenylalanine, is 11 amino acids long. The DNA shown is the 33-base CDR3, in frame from base 1. These same records also appear under a second study, on yellow fever vaccine responses in identical twins. The second paper further reports: According to the authors, in identical twins the way T cells responded to vaccination appeared partly convergent and partly personalized. In the study, vaccine-responding T cell clones were precisely tracked in identical twins.

The sequencing sample was made of memory (CD45RO+) T cells sorted from blood. The cell subset or site label, as the study defines it: CD45RO+ enriched T cells. The V and J segments used are TRBV12-3 or TRBV12-4 and TRBJ2-1; no D gene call is confident. This clonotype was sampled from a woman aged 18-29 years in good health. The CDR3 reads as follows: CSSSQSNEQFF. The nucleotides are TGTTCCAGCAGCCAGAGCAATGAGCAGTTCTTC.